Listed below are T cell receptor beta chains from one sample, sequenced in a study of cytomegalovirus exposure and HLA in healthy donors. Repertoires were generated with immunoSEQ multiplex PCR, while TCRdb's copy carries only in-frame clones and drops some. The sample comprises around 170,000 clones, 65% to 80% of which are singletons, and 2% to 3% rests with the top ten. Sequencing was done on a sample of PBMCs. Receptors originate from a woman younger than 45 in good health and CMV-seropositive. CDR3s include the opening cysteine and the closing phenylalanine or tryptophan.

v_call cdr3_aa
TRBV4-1 CASSPTGRGEGEKLFF
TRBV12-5 CASGLSLSRDTHNEQFF
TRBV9 CASSVDLDSRSEKLFF
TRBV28 CASSRIKQGTPNEKLFF
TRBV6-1 CASSAGNVNYGYTF
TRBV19 CASSIGSGGPHRFTDTQYF
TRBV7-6 CASSPTQAGGGTDTQYF
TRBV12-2 CASRPSRRAEAYEQYF
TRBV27 CASSLREVTEAFF
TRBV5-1 CASSLGASYNEQFF
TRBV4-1 CASSLKVEQETETQYF
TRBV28 CASSWGHSYEQYF
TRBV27 CASSRGLAGSWEQYF
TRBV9 CASSMWASGSTDTQYF
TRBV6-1 CASSEAGTGGYEQYF